These T cell receptor beta chains were read from a single sample in a study of blood T cell repertoires in COVID-19. Repertoires were generated with immunoSEQ multiplex PCR, while TCRdb's copy carries only in-frame clones and drops some. The sample has about 100,000 clones, roughly 80% seen once. Sequencing was performed on peripheral blood. All receptors come from a woman in her 70s with acute or convalescent COVID-19. CDR3s include the opening cysteine and the closing phenylalanine or tryptophan. A D gene is named only where the DNA matches it firmly. Expanded clones are given a class, and other clones once, few, many or no size at all.

TRBJ2-3 TRBV3-1/TRBV3-2 NA few TGTGCCAGCAGCCAAAGGGGGTCCACGTGGGATACGCAGTATTTT CASSQRGSTWDTQYF
TRBJ2-1 TRBV5-1 TRBD2 NA TGCGCCAGCAGCCTAAAACTAGCGGGCGGTAATGAGCAGTTCTTC CASSLKLAGGNEQFF
TRBJ1-1 TRBV4-3 NA NA TGCGCCAGCAGCCACTCGGGAAGAGGCACTGAAGCTTTCTTT CASSHSGRGTEAFF
TRBJ1-2 TRBV28 TRBD1 once TGTGCAGTATTTGGGACAGCGGGTAACTATGGCTACACCTTC CAVFGTAGNYGYTF
TRBJ2-2 TRBV19 TRBD1 NA TGTGCCAGTAGCGACAGGGGATTATTTTCGACCGGGGAGCTGTTTTTT CASSDRGLFSTGELFF
TRBJ2-1 TRBV7-2 TRBD2 few TGTGCCAGCAGCTTGGAGGGAGCGGGGTACAATGAGCAGTTCTTC CASSLEGAGYNEQFF
TRBJ1-3 TRBV28 NA once TGTGCCAGCAGTTCCGCAGGGACTCGTTCTGGAAACACCATATATTTT CASSSAGTRSGNTIYF
TRBJ1-4 TRBV19 NA once TGTGCCAGTAGTAATAGGGGATATGCAACTAATGAAAAACTGTTTTTT CASSNRGYATNEKLFF
TRBJ2-3 TRBV7-3 TRBD2 NA TGTGCCAGCAGCTTAAGATCGGGGGGGCGAGATACGCAGTATTTT CASSLRSGGRDTQYF
TRBJ1-5 TRBV12-3/TRBV12-4 NA NA TGTGCCAGCACTGCAGGGGAACGGCCCCAGCATTTT CASTAGERPQHF
TRBJ2-2 TRBV5-1 NA NA TGCGCCAGCAGCGGCGGGGTGGCGAACACCGGGGAGCTGTTTTTT CASSGGVANTGELFF
TRBJ2-1 TRBV7-8 TRBD2 once TGTGCCAGCAGCTTATCGGCTAGCGGGGGCTACAATGAGCAGTTCTTC CASSLSASGGYNEQFF
TRBJ1-1 TRBV19 NA NA TGTGCCAGTAGTATGGTGACGGGGGTGCGGGCTGAAGCTTTCTTT CASSMVTGVRAEAFF
TRBJ2-3 TRBV10-1 NA NA TGCGCCAGCAGTGGGGCGGGACTTGATACGCAGTATTTT CASSGAGLDTQYF
TRBJ2-3 TRBV7-9 TRBD2 NA TGTGCCAGCAGCCTAAGCGGGGGGGCGACTGATACGCAGTATTTT CASSLSGGATDTQYF
TRBJ2-6 TRBV5-1 NA NA TGCGCCAGCAGGCCAGGGGCGCTGGGGGCCAACGTCCTGACTTTC CASRPGALGANVLTF
TRBJ2-3 TRBV6-1 NA NA TGTGCCAGCAGTGAAGCGAAGGGAGGGGGAGGCGATACGCAGTATTTT CASSEAKGGGGDTQYF
TRBJ2-2 TRBV12-5 TRBD2 NA TGTGCTAGTGGCCAGTTAGCGGGGGGGCCCAACACCGGGGAGCTGTTTTTT CASGQLAGGPNTGELFF
TRBJ1-2 TRBV7-2 NA NA TGTGCCAGCAGCCTTCTGGGCCAGAACTATGGCTACACCTTC CASSLLGQNYGYTF
TRBJ1-1 TRBV12-5 NA NA TGTGCTAGTGTGGGGGGTAGTGAAACTGAAGCTTTCTTT CASVGGSETEAFF
TRBJ1-2 TRBV5-4 TRBD1 NA TGTGCCAGCAGCCAGGACAGGGGGGGGATCTATGGCTACACCTTC CASSQDRGGIYGYTF
TRBJ2-5 TRBV7-2 NA NA TGTGCCAGCAGCTTAGGGGGGGTGGGACGAGAGACCCAGTACTTC CASSLGGVGRETQYF
TRBJ2-7 TRBV9 TRBD1 few TGTGCCAGCAGCGCTTACTCCGGGACAGGCTACTACGAGCAGTACTTC CASSAYSGTGYYEQYF
TRBJ1-1 TRBV21-1 NA NA TGTGCCCACCGATACACAAACACTGAAGCTTTCTTT CAHRYTNTEAFF
TRBJ2-5 TRBV2 TRBD1 NA TGTGCCAGCAGTACGTTGGGACAGGGGGCTGAGACCCAGTACTTC CASSTLGQGAETQYF
TRBJ1-2 TRBV19 NA NA TGTGCCAGTAGGGAGACAGGCGCCTCCTATGGCTACACCTTC CASRETGASYGYTF
TRBJ1-2 TRBV6-5 TRBD1 NA TGTGCCAGCAGTTACTCACAGGGGGTGATCGGTGGCTACACCTTC CASSYSQGVIGGYTF
TRBJ1-1 TRBV10-3 NA NA TGTGCCATCAGTGGGCTAGAAAACACTGAAGCTTTCTTT CAISGLENTEAFF
TRBJ1-1 TRBV6-5 NA NA TGTGCCAGCAGCCGGGGACACAGGAACACTGAAGCTTTCTTT CASSRGHRNTEAFF
TRBJ1-2 TRBV9 TRBD1 NA TGTGCCAGCAGCCGACAGGGGAACTATGGCTACACCTTC CASSRQGNYGYTF
TRBJ2-3 TRBV7-3 NA few TGTGCCAGCAGCTTAACGGGGACTCAAACTAGCACAGATACGCAGTATTTT CASSLTGTQTSTDTQYF
TRBJ2-3 TRBV14 TRBD2 NA TGTGCCAGCAGCCCCTTCGGCGGGGGTGGGGATACGCAGTATTTT CASSPFGGGGDTQYF
TRBJ1-3 TRBV6-5 NA NA TGTGCCAGTTCCCGGGGTAGCTCTGGAAACACCATATATTTT CASSRGSSGNTIYF